One sample yielded the 28 T cell receptor beta chains listed below, sequenced in a study of cytotoxic CD8 clonotypes in ibrutinib-treated CLL. TCRdb keeps only in-frame clones here, not all; method: immunoSEQ multiplex PCR. The sample records around 310,000 clones, 80% being singletons. Sequencing used PBMCs, obtained before ibrutinib treatment. These TCRs come from a human donor with chronic lymphocytic leukemia.

This chain joins TRBV11-2 and TRBJ1-1; no clear D. Per germline, CDR1 SGHAT and CDR2 FQNNGV. The CDR3 spans 13 residues. Trimming removed 1 base from V and 5 bases from J, with 8 bases in between. This CDR3 is CASSLVASTEAFF. The DNA of the CDR3 is TGTGCCAGCAGCTTAGTGGCTTCAACTGAAGCTTTCTTT.

The CDR3 nucleotides are TGTGCCAGCAGTTTATCCGGACTAGCGGGAGGGAGGGACGAGCAGTACTTC. It specifies CASSLSGLAGGRDEQYF. The chain is built from TRBV27 and TRBJ2-7, with 15 bases identical to TRBD2. The V gene end was trimmed by 0 bases and the J gene end by 5 bases; junction bases not matched to a gene: 5. This CDR3 comprises 17 residues. CDR1 is MNHEY and CDR2 is SMNVEV in the germline V gene (reference sequence).

The chain is built from TRBV5-4 and TRBJ2-5; the D is unclear. The CDR3 loop spans 13 amino acids. From germline, CDR1 is SGHNT and CDR2 YYREEE (reference sequence). V was pared by 1 base and J by 5 bases, with 9 bases between. The CDR3 sequence: CASSLIGDETQYF. In DNA form, the CDR3 reads TGTGCCAGCAGCTTGATTGGAGACGAGACCCAGTACTTC.

The chain links TRBV10-3 to TRBJ1-3; D perhaps matches TRBD1 (5 bases). Trimming shortened V by 10 bases and J by 2 bases, and 15 bases separated the two germline ends. The CDR3 extends over 14 amino acids. CDR1 and CDR2 (germline): ENHRY, SYGVKD. CDR3 in DNA: TGTGCCACCCAAATCGGGGGAGCTGGAAACACCATATATTTT. Translation: CATQIGGAGNTIYF.

V is TRBV28 and J is TRBJ1-1; 7 bases match TRBD1. CDR1 and CDR2 from the germline V gene are MDHEN and SYDVKM. V dropped 6 bases and J dropped 3; count of bases not matched to a gene: 10. The CDR3 consists of 15 residues. The CDR3 nucleotides are TGTGCCAGCAGCAAACTGGACAGGAGTCACACTGAAGCTTTCTTT. As protein: CASSKLDRSHTEAFF.

The gene calls are TRBV15 and TRBJ2-1, with D perhaps matching TRBD1 (6 bases). V lost 3 bases, J lost 0 bases, and 9 bases lay in between. In germline, CDR1 is LNHNV, CDR2 YYDKDF (reference sequence). The CDR3 sequence is 15 residues long. The CDR3 DNA is TGTGCCACCAGCAGGCGACAGGTCTCCTACAATGAGCAGTTCTTC. Encoded protein: CATSRRQVSYNEQFF.

This clone was picked up one time. The V gene is TRBV7-2, the J gene TRBJ2-1, with TRBD1 identical over 7 bases. Germline V gives CDR1 SGHTA, CDR2 FQGNSA. CDR3 length: 15 amino acids. V trimming: 5 bases; J trimming: 12 bases; junction bases outside the gene matches: 16. CDR3 sequence: CASSILTGSKVGQFF. CDR3 sequence (DNA): TGTGCCAGCAGCATCCTGACAGGGAGTAAAGTTGGGCAGTTCTTC.

This clone was picked up a small number of times. V and J are TRBV7-9 and TRBJ2-2; 12 bases agree with TRBD2. The CDR3 contains 16 residues. Germline V gene lookup returns CDR1 SEHNR and CDR2 FQNEAQ (reference sequence). V shed 4 bases, J shed 7 bases, and the junction held 7 bases outside the gene matches. Here the CDR3 reads CASSYPTSGSGGELFF. DNA for the CDR3: TGTGCCAGCAGCTACCCGACTAGCGGGAGTGGCGGGGAGCTGTTTTTT.

This sequence joins TRBV19 and TRBJ1-5; 9 bases agree with TRBD1. Germline CDR1 and CDR2: LNHDA and SQIVND (reference sequence). Germline trimming cut 4 bases from V and 6 bases from J; bases unmatched to any gene: 10. This CDR3 comprises 16 residues. CDR3 DNA: TGTGCCAGTAGTAGAAGAGGACAGGGGTCCGGTCAGCCCCAGCATTTT. Its translation: CASSRRGQGSGQPQHF.

This rearrangement joins TRBV14 to TRBJ2-1; D unresolved. This CDR3 region has 11 residues. V lost 4 bases to trimming and J lost 10 bases, with 8 bases between them. The germline CDR1 and CDR2 sequences are SGHDN and FVKESK. The CDR3 DNA reads as TGTGCCAGCAGCCTCCTCACGGAGCAGTTCTTC. Translating it yields CASSLLTEQFF. Variable domain in full (rest from reference TRBV14 and TRBJ2-1): EAGVTQFPSHSVIEKGQTVTLRCDPISGHDNLYWYRRVMGKEIKFLLHFVKESKQDESGMPNNRFLAERTGGTYSTLKVQPAELEDSGVYFCASSLLTEQFFGPGTRLTVL.

The chain has TRBV7-8 and TRBJ1-1; TRBD1 agrees at 9 bases. J was trimmed by 4 bases and V by 5 bases; bases with no gene match: 11. The CDR3 extends over 16 amino acids. Per the germline V gene, CDR1 is SGHVS and CDR2 is FQNEAQ. The CDR3 DNA follows: TGTGCCAGCAGCACGACTATGGGACAGGGAGGCACTGAAGCTTTCTTT. Translation: CASSTTMGQGGTEAFF. Variable domain in full (rest from reference TRBV7-8 and TRBJ1-1): GAGVSQSPRYKVAKRGQDVALRCDPISGHVSLFWYQQALGQGPEFLTYFQNEAQLDKSGLPSDRFFAERPEGSVSTLKIQRTQQEDSAVYLCASSTTMGQGGTEAFFGQGTRLTVV.

The CDR3 reads CASSLGGAGTYNEQFF. The CDR3 DNA reads as TGCGCCAGCAGCTTGGGGGGTGCTGGCACCTACAATGAGCAGTTCTTC. This sequence joins TRBV5-1 and TRBJ2-1, with D unclear. Germline CDR1 is SGHRS and CDR2 is YFSETQ. V dropped 0 bases and J dropped 2 bases, with 12 bases sitting between them. CDR3 length equals 16 residues.

V usage is TRBV4-2 and J usage is TRBJ2-1, with a tentative D call TRBD2 (6 bases). The CDR3 runs to 14 residues. Trimming took 4 bases from V and 3 from J, leaving 10 bases between them. Germline V gene sequence: CDR1 LGHNA, CDR2 YNFKEQ. CDR3 loop: CASSLGTYYNEQFF. In nucleotides, the CDR3 is TGTGCCAGCAGCCTCGGGACTTACTACAATGAGCAGTTCTTC.

This clone came up once. The chain links TRBV5-1 to TRBJ1-1, with D perhaps TRBD1 (5 bases). This CDR3 has 15 amino acids. Germline lookup yields CDR1 SGHRS and CDR2 YFSETQ. The V end was cut by 4 bases, the J end by 7 bases, with 20 bases between. This CDR3 reads CASSSRDRTRGEAFF. The CDR3 bases are TGCGCCAGCAGCAGCCGGGACCGTACCCGAGGTGAAGCTTTCTTT.

V and J are TRBV30 and TRBJ2-7, with a possible D match to TRBD1 (6 bases). V was shortened by 2 bases and J by 3 bases, with 11 bases between the two germline ends. The V gene's germline CDR1 is GTSNPN and CDR2 SVGIG (reference sequence). The CDR3 has 13 amino acids. CDR3: CAWSYRVNYEQYF. The CDR3, as DNA: TGTGCCTGGAGTTACAGGGTGAACTACGAGCAGTACTTC.

The V gene is TRBV5-5, the J gene TRBJ1-2; D might be TRBD1 (5 bases). V lost 2 bases and J lost 2, with 13 bases in between. The length of the CDR3 is 15 residues. CDR1 and CDR2 (germline): SGHKS, YYEKEE (reference sequence). CDR3 residues: CASSLVGDPNYGYTF. CDR3 sequence (DNA): TGTGCCAGCAGCTTAGTCGGGGACCCAAACTATGGCTACACCTTC.

J is TRBJ2-1 and V is TRBV5-1; 7 bases are shared with TRBD2. The CDR3 covers 15 residues. Germline V gene sequence: CDR1 SGHRS, CDR2 YFSETQ. The ends lost 0 bases at V and 6 bases at J; junction bases unmatched: 6. CDR3 bases: TGCGCCAGCAGCTTGGGTGGGAGGGTAGGCAATGAGCAGTTCTTC. Amino acid sequence: CASSLGGRVGNEQFF. The variable domain in full, with the rest retrieved from reference TRBV5-1 and TRBJ2-1, is KAGVTQTPRYLIKTRGQQVTLSCSPISGHRSVSWYQQTPGQGLQFLFEYFSETQRNKGNFPGRFSGRQFSNSRSEMNVSTLELGDSALYLCASSLGGRVGNEQFFGPGTRLTVL.

The rearrangement joins TRBV19 to TRBJ2-3; 12 bases are a match to TRBD2. This CDR3 has 16 amino acids. CDR1 and CDR2 (germline): LNHDA, SQIVND (reference sequence). With V trimmed by 5 bases and J by 0 bases, 3 bases remained unmatched. CDR3 amino acids: CASSGLAGSSTDTQYF. The CDR3 nucleotides are TGTGCCAGTAGTGGACTAGCGGGATCTAGCACAGATACGCAGTATTTT.

This clone was detected only a few times. V usage is TRBV10-1 and J usage is TRBJ2-7; 7 nucleotides align to TRBD1. This CDR3 spans 15 amino acids. The J segment lost 7 bases and the V segment lost 2 bases, leaving 11 bases of the junction unmatched. Germline assignment: CDR1 WNHNN and CDR2 SYGVQD (reference sequence). The CDR3 nucleotides are TGCGCCAGCAGTGAGGCCGACAGGGTCTCAGGGGAGCAGTACTTC. It yields the protein CASSEADRVSGEQYF.

CDR3 bases: TGCGCCAGCAGCCCCGGGACTAGCGGACCCTACGAGCAGTACTTC. Its protein is CASSPGTSGPYEQYF. This chain uses TRBV5-1 with TRBJ2-7, with 11 bases that match TRBD2. This CDR3 is built from 15 residues. The V and J ends lost 4 bases and 2 bases, in that order; junction bases with no gene match: 5. Germline V gives CDR1 SGHRS, CDR2 YFSETQ.

V and J are TRBV7-2 and TRBJ1-2, with D tentatively TRBD1 (6 bases). Per the germline V gene, CDR1 is SGHTA and CDR2 is FQGNSA. There are 14 residues in the CDR3. Trimming left V 4 bases short and J 7 bases short, with 16 bases between. CDR3 sequence: CASSSSGDMLGYTF. CDR3 bases: TGTGCCAGCAGCTCATCGGGGGACATGCTTGGCTACACCTTC. The whole variable domain, filled in from reference TRBV7-2 and TRBJ1-2, reads GAGVSQSPSNKVTEKGKDVELRCDPISGHTALYWYRQSLGQGLEFLIYFQGNSAPDKSGLPSDRFSAERTGGSVSTLTIQRTQQEDSAVYLCASSSSGDMLGYTFGSGTRLTVV.

The chain is built from TRBV9 and TRBJ1-5, with D perhaps TRBD1 (6 bases). Trimming took off 2 bases at V and 0 bases at J, with 9 bases between the two ends. Germline CDR1 is SGDLS and CDR2 is YYNGEE. The CDR3 runs 15 residues. The CDR3 DNA reads TGTGCCAGCAGCGTTACAGGGCTTAGCAATCAGCCCCAGCATTTT. Protein product: CASSVTGLSNQPQHF. Filled out from reference TRBV9 and TRBJ1-5, the complete variable domain reads DSGVTQTPKHLITATGQRVTLRCSPRSGDLSVYWYQQSLDQGLQFLIQYYNGEERAKGNILERFSAQQFPDLHSELNLSSLELGDSALYFCASSVTGLSNQPQHFGDGTRLSIL.

This sequence joins TRBV6-4 and TRBJ2-7; no clear D gene. The V gene lost 6 bases and the J gene lost 5 bases, with 14 bases spanning the gap. The CDR3 is 13 residues long. CDR1 is MRHNA and CDR2 is SNTAGT in the germline V gene. CDR3 in amino acids: CASSARRGDEQYF. In DNA, the CDR3 is TGTGCCAGCAGCGCCAGGCGAGGTGACGAGCAGTACTTC.

Only one count was recorded for this clone. The chain is built from TRBV27 and TRBJ1-5; D is uncertain. The CDR3 contains 15 residues. With 6 bases removed from V and 7 bases from J, the gap between germline ends came to 19 bases. Germline CDR1 and CDR2: MNHEY and SMNVEV (reference sequence). The chain's CDR3 is CASSPRASRTQPQHF. The CDR3 DNA sequence: TGTGCCAGCAGCCCGAGGGCGTCCAGGACCCAGCCCCAGCATTTT.

The DNA for the CDR3 is TGTGCCTGGATACTAAAGGGGAAAAACTATGGCTACACCTTC. Translated: CAWILKGKNYGYTF. The rearrangement joins TRBV30 to TRBJ1-2; maybe TRBD1 (5 bases). Trimming took 4 bases from V and 2 from J, leaving 14 bases between them. CDR1 is GTSNPN, CDR2 SVGIG, per germline (reference sequence). The CDR3 is 14 amino acids.

The chain carries TRBV27 and TRBJ2-7; D not resolved. Germline V gene sequence: CDR1 MNHEY, CDR2 SMNVEV (reference sequence). This CDR3 has 14 amino acids. V was pared by 6 bases and J by 0 bases, with 12 bases between. CDR3 in amino acids: CASSPAPSSYEQYF. The CDR3 DNA is TGTGCCAGCAGCCCTGCGCCTAGCTCCTACGAGCAGTACTTC.

This clone was picked up one time. The chain joins TRBV30 to TRBJ2-1, with unresolved D. The CDR3 has 15 residues. Germline CDR1 GTSNPN, CDR2 SVGIG (reference sequence). Trimming stripped 0 bases from V and 2 bases from J, with 11 bases between. In DNA, the CDR3 is TGTGCCTGGAGTGTTGGGCAGGACCCCTACAATGAGCAGTTCTTC. This gives the protein CAWSVGQDPYNEQFF.

This clone has a single count. The chain joins TRBV11-1 to TRBJ2-7; D tentatively fits TRBD1 or TRBD2 (5 bases each). Deletions cut 5 bases from V and 2 bases from J, with 13 bases between. Germline V gene lookup returns CDR1 SGHAT and CDR2 FQDESV (reference sequence). The CDR3 runs 14 residues. The CDR3 nucleotides read TGTGCCAGCAGCATCGGGACCTCTGCCTACGAGCAGTACTTC. It yields the protein CASSIGTSAYEQYF.